The text below deals with one TCR beta chain. This sample stems from a study of a mutant IDH1 vaccine in newly diagnosed glioma. The wider study: Standard pretreatment was either radiotherapy, temozolomide, or, for most, radiochemotherapy with temozolomide.

The time point: baseline, week 1 (first vaccination visit). Treatment of the sample: pre-vaccination baseline after standard-of-care therapy. Every donor had a new WHO grade 3 or 4 astrocytoma that was IDH1-mutant, with loss of nuclear ATRX. Assay: immunoSEQ multiplex PCR; the TCRdb copy retains only in-frame clones and omits some. Found here are 80,000 to 100,000 clones, over 75% of them singletons; the top ten hold 5.3%. The sequence was collected from a man aged 35 to 55 with glioma. Some clones in this sample may be carry-over from other donors' samples. Sample: PBMCs, taken from a glioma patient treated with radiotherapy, temozolomide or both.

As DNA, the CDR3 is TGTGCCAGCAGCCCGGCCGGGACAGGGCCCCCCGGGGGATATGGCTACACCTTC. Protein: CASSPAGTGPPGGYGYTF. The chain uses TRBV5-5 and TRBJ1-2, with 9 bases that match TRBD1. With V trimmed by 4 bases and J by 5 bases, 18 bases remained unmatched. Germline V gene sequence: CDR1 SGHKS, CDR2 YYEKEE (reference sequence). The CDR3 has 18 residues.